A selection of T cell receptor beta chains follows, all from one sample in a study of Graves' ophthalmopathy and Graves' hyperthyroidism. A single record per CDR3 protein comes from TCRdb applying MiXCR to the multiplex PCR reads. Of a few hundred thousand distinct CDR3 sequences in the sample, 15% to 17% were seen once. The sample consisted of peripheral blood. These receptors all stem from a woman aged 18-29 years with stable Graves' hyperthyroidism. CDR3s include the opening cysteine and the closing phenylalanine or tryptophan. The D gene is left open where the match is weak. The size entry is marked missing in some rows and otherwise reads once, few, many or a size class.

J gene: TRBJ1-6; CDR3 length: 16; clone size: few; V gene: TRBV18; D gene: NA; CDR3 DNA: TGTGCCAGCTCACCGCTTGAGGGGATCTATAATTCACCCCTCCACTTT; CDR3 protein: CASSPLEGIYNSPLHF
J gene: TRBJ2-5; CDR3 length: 17; clone size: many; V gene: TRBV6-5; D gene: NA; CDR3 DNA: TGTGCCAGCAGTTACCCCGACCCCCCTAGGGCATGGGAGACCCAGTACTTC; CDR3 protein: CASSYPDPPRAWETQYF
J gene: TRBJ1-1; CDR3 length: 16; clone size: many; V gene: TRBV4-2; D gene: TRBD1; CDR3 DNA: TGTGCCAGCAGCCAAGTTCTCGGACAGGGGAACACTGAAGCTTTCTTT; CDR3 protein: CASSQVLGQGNTEAFF
J gene: TRBJ2-7; CDR3 length: 15; clone size: many; V gene: TRBV3-1; D gene: NA; CDR3 DNA: TGTGCCAGCAGCCAGGGGATCAGGTCGGCCTACGAGCAGTACTTC; CDR3 protein: CASSQGIRSAYEQYF
J gene: TRBJ2-7; CDR3 length: 14; clone size: many; V gene: TRBV6-2/TRBV6-3; D gene: TRBD1; CDR3 DNA: TGTGCCAGCAATAGGGACAGGGTTGGTGGCGAGCAGTACTTC; CDR3 protein: CASNRDRVGGEQYF
J gene: TRBJ2-5; CDR3 length: 12; clone size: NA; V gene: TRBV2; D gene: NA; CDR3 DNA: TGTGCCAGCAGGGGACCTTGGGAGACCCAGTACTTC; CDR3 protein: CASRGPWETQYF
J gene: TRBJ1-2; CDR3 length: 12; clone size: many; V gene: TRBV12-3/TRBV12-4; D gene: NA; CDR3 DNA: TGTGCCAGCAGTGCCCGAGACTATGGCTACACCTTC; CDR3 protein: CASSARDYGYTF
J gene: TRBJ1-2; CDR3 length: 15; clone size: few; V gene: TRBV14; D gene: TRBD1; CDR3 DNA: TGTGCCAGCAGCCTCCTGCGGACAGGCGGCGGGGGCTACACCTTC; CDR3 protein: CASSLLRTGGGGYTF
J gene: TRBJ2-7; CDR3 length: 12; clone size: many; V gene: TRBV7-2; D gene: NA; CDR3 DNA: TGTGCCAGCAACAGCGGGCTACTAGAGCAGTACTTC; CDR3 protein: CASNSGLLEQYF
J gene: TRBJ2-7; CDR3 length: 15; clone size: NA; V gene: TRBV5-5; D gene: TRBD1; CDR3 DNA: TGTGCCAGCAGCCATTCAGGGGGTTGGTCCTACGAGCAGTACTTC; CDR3 protein: CASSHSGGWSYEQYF
J gene: TRBJ1-1; CDR3 length: 10; clone size: many; V gene: TRBV2; D gene: NA; CDR3 DNA: TGTGCCAGCCCGGGCCTAAAAGCTTTCTTT; CDR3 protein: CASPGLKAFF
J gene: TRBJ1-1; CDR3 length: 13; clone size: few; V gene: TRBV2; D gene: NA; CDR3 DNA: TGTGCCAGTGCACTAACTTGGGGCACTGAAGCTTTCTTT; CDR3 protein: CASALTWGTEAFF
J gene: TRBJ1-1; CDR3 length: 13; clone size: many; V gene: TRBV18; D gene: NA; CDR3 DNA: TGTGCCAGCTACCGTGGGTTGAACACTGAAGCTTTCTTT; CDR3 protein: CASYRGLNTEAFF
J gene: TRBJ1-2; CDR3 length: 15; clone size: many; V gene: TRBV19; D gene: NA; CDR3 DNA: TGTGCCAGTAGTCCGGCGGGCGGGGGCAATGGTGGCTACACCTTC; CDR3 protein: CASSPAGGGNGGYTF
J gene: TRBJ2-7; CDR3 length: 17; clone size: few; V gene: TRBV7-6; D gene: NA; CDR3 DNA: TGTGCCAGCAGCTTAGACTTCCACGGACAAGGAACCTACGAGCAGTACTTC; CDR3 protein: CASSLDFHGQGTYEQYF
J gene: TRBJ1-2; CDR3 length: 16; clone size: NA; V gene: TRBV18; D gene: TRBD1; CDR3 DNA: TGTGCCAGCTCACTAGGGCCGGGACAGATGAACTATGGCTACACCTTC; CDR3 protein: CASSLGPGQMNYGYTF
J gene: TRBJ1-1; CDR3 length: 15; clone size: NA; V gene: TRBV7-8; D gene: NA; CDR3 DNA: TGTGCCAGCAGCTTAGGGAAGACAGGGAACACTGAAGCTTTCTTT; CDR3 protein: CASSLGKTGNTEAFF
J gene: TRBJ2-5; CDR3 length: 13; clone size: NA; V gene: TRBV20-1; D gene: NA; CDR3 DNA: TGCAGTGCTAGAGATGCACGGAAAGAGACCCAGTACTTC; CDR3 protein: CSARDARKETQYF
J gene: TRBJ1-1; CDR3 length: 14; clone size: NA; V gene: TRBV25-1; D gene: NA; CDR3 DNA: TGTGCCAGCAGTGAAATGCTGCAGGGGAGCCTTCAGTTCTTT; CDR3 protein: CASSEMLQGSLQFF
J gene: TRBJ1-2; CDR3 length: 19; clone size: many; V gene: TRBV15; D gene: TRBD1; CDR3 DNA: TGTGCCACCAGCAGAGGTCCCCTACTACTCAGAGGGGACAGCGATCTCTACACCTTC; CDR3 protein: CATSRGPLLLRGDSDLYTF
J gene: TRBJ2-7; CDR3 length: 16; clone size: NA; V gene: TRBV18; D gene: NA; CDR3 DNA: TGTGCCAGCTCACCAAAAGGTGTCAGGGACGTCTACGAGCAGTACTTC; CDR3 protein: CASSPKGVRDVYEQYF
J gene: TRBJ2-2; CDR3 length: 13; clone size: few; V gene: TRBV11-2; D gene: NA; CDR3 DNA: TGTGCCAGCAGCTTCGAGTTCACCGGGGAGCTGTTTTTT; CDR3 protein: CASSFEFTGELFF
J gene: TRBJ2-5; CDR3 length: 16; clone size: NA; V gene: TRBV5-1; D gene: NA; CDR3 DNA: TGCGCCAGCAGCTTTATGACAGCAGGGAAAAGGGAGACCCAGTACTTC; CDR3 protein: CASSFMTAGKRETQYF
J gene: TRBJ1-2; CDR3 length: 16; clone size: many; V gene: TRBV6-2/TRBV6-3; D gene: NA; CDR3 DNA: TGTGCCAGCAGTTACGGATTTGTAAAGGACAACTATGGCTACACCTTC; CDR3 protein: CASSYGFVKDNYGYTF
J gene: TRBJ1-1; CDR3 length: 13; clone size: NA; V gene: TRBV30; D gene: NA; CDR3 DNA: TGTGCCTGGAGAGGAGGGTTTGGCACTGAAGCTTTCTTT; CDR3 protein: CAWRGGFGTEAFF
J gene: TRBJ2-7; CDR3 length: 13; clone size: many; V gene: TRBV2; D gene: TRBD1; CDR3 DNA: TGTGCCAGCAGCAAGGACAGGTCCTACGAGCAGTACTTC; CDR3 protein: CASSKDRSYEQYF
J gene: TRBJ1-1; CDR3 length: 13; clone size: NA; V gene: TRBV6-1; D gene: NA; CDR3 DNA: TGTGCCAGCAGTGAGGCAGGAGGAACTGAAGCTTTCTTT; CDR3 protein: CASSEAGGTEAFF
J gene: TRBJ1-3; CDR3 length: 12; clone size: many; V gene: TRBV2; D gene: NA; CDR3 DNA: TGTGCCAGCAGACGGACCCGAAACACCATATATTTT; CDR3 protein: CASRRTRNTIYF
J gene: TRBJ1-2; CDR3 length: 13; clone size: many; V gene: TRBV27; D gene: NA; CDR3 DNA: TGTGCCAGCAGTCGCGGGTCACCGTGGGGCTACACCTTC; CDR3 protein: CASSRGSPWGYTF
J gene: TRBJ2-5; CDR3 length: 14; clone size: many; V gene: TRBV12-3/TRBV12-4; D gene: NA; CDR3 DNA: TGTGCCAGCAGAGCTAACAGGAATCTTCAGACCCAGTACTTC; CDR3 protein: CASRANRNLQTQYF
J gene: TRBJ2-7; CDR3 length: 12; clone size: NA; V gene: TRBV12-3/TRBV12-4; D gene: NA; CDR3 DNA: TGTGCCAGCACCTCCTCTATGGATGAGCAGTACTTC; CDR3 protein: CASTSSMDEQYF
J gene: TRBJ2-7; CDR3 length: 12; clone size: many; V gene: TRBV28; D gene: TRBD1; CDR3 DNA: TGTGCCAGCAGGGACACAGGGGGCGAGCAGTACTTC; CDR3 protein: CASRDTGGEQYF
J gene: TRBJ2-5; CDR3 length: 14; clone size: many; V gene: TRBV19; D gene: TRBD1; CDR3 DNA: TGTGCCAGTAGCCAACAGGGGGCGGTTGAGACCCAGTACTTC; CDR3 protein: CASSQQGAVETQYF
J gene: TRBJ2-2; CDR3 length: 16; clone size: few; V gene: TRBV14; D gene: TRBD1; CDR3 DNA: TGTGCCAGCAGCCCCATGGGACAGGCAAACACCGGGGAGCTGTTTTTT; CDR3 protein: CASSPMGQANTGELFF
J gene: TRBJ2-7; CDR3 length: 14; clone size: many; V gene: TRBV3-1; D gene: NA; CDR3 DNA: TGTGCCAGCAGCCAAGATCACGGGTGGCGCGAGCAGTACTTC; CDR3 protein: CASSQDHGWREQYF
J gene: TRBJ1-2; CDR3 length: 13; clone size: NA; V gene: TRBV11-3; D gene: NA; CDR3 DNA: TGTGCCAGCAGCCCACGGTTAACCTATGGCTACACCTTC; CDR3 protein: CASSPRLTYGYTF
J gene: TRBJ1-2; CDR3 length: 15; clone size: many; V gene: TRBV12-3/TRBV12-4; D gene: TRBD1; CDR3 DNA: TGTGCCAGCAGTTTACACCAGGGGGCGCGAGAAGGCTACACCTTC; CDR3 protein: CASSLHQGAREGYTF
J gene: TRBJ1-3; CDR3 length: 17; clone size: many; V gene: TRBV4-1; D gene: TRBD1; CDR3 DNA: TGCGCCAGCAGCCAAGACGGGACAGGGGGCGCCGGAAACACCATATATTTT; CDR3 protein: CASSQDGTGGAGNTIYF
J gene: TRBJ2-7; CDR3 length: 15; clone size: many; V gene: TRBV27; D gene: TRBD2; CDR3 DNA: TGTGCCAGCAGTTTCGGACTAGCGGGGGCTTACGAGCAGTACTTC; CDR3 protein: CASSFGLAGAYEQYF
J gene: TRBJ2-7; CDR3 length: 14; clone size: many; V gene: TRBV12-3/TRBV12-4; D gene: TRBD1; CDR3 DNA: TGTGCCAGCAGTTCAGACAGGGGTGGGAACGAGCAGTACTTC; CDR3 protein: CASSSDRGGNEQYF
J gene: TRBJ1-1; CDR3 length: 13; clone size: many; V gene: TRBV12-3/TRBV12-4; D gene: NA; CDR3 DNA: TGTGCCAGCACCGTGACAGTTAACACTGAAGCTTTCTTT; CDR3 protein: CASTVTVNTEAFF
J gene: TRBJ2-7; CDR3 length: 13; clone size: NA; V gene: TRBV24-1; D gene: NA; CDR3 DNA: TGTGCCACCAGTGACCAGGGGTACCACGAGCAGTACTTC; CDR3 protein: CATSDQGYHEQYF
J gene: TRBJ1-1; CDR3 length: 15; clone size: many; V gene: TRBV19; D gene: TRBD1; CDR3 DNA: TGTGCCAGTAGCCGCGGACAGGGGGCGAACACTGAAGCTTTCTTT; CDR3 protein: CASSRGQGANTEAFF
J gene: TRBJ2-7; CDR3 length: 15; clone size: many; V gene: TRBV5-4; D gene: NA; CDR3 DNA: TGTGCCAGCAGCTTGTGGAATAGGGGGTCCTACGAGCAGTACTTC; CDR3 protein: CASSLWNRGSYEQYF
J gene: TRBJ2-7; CDR3 length: 12; clone size: many; V gene: TRBV29-1; D gene: TRBD2; CDR3 DNA: TGCAGCGTTGCTAGCGGAGCCTACGAGCAGTACTTC; CDR3 protein: CSVASGAYEQYF
J gene: TRBJ1-1; CDR3 length: 13; clone size: many; V gene: TRBV15; D gene: NA; CDR3 DNA: TGTGCCACCAGCGGGAGGCGGAACACTGAAGCTTTCTTT; CDR3 protein: CATSGRRNTEAFF
J gene: TRBJ1-2; CDR3 length: 11; clone size: many; V gene: TRBV29-1; D gene: NA; CDR3 DNA: TGCAGCGTTTCACAGGCGTATGGCTACACCTTC; CDR3 protein: CSVSQAYGYTF
J gene: TRBJ2-5; CDR3 length: 14; clone size: NA; V gene: TRBV2; D gene: NA; CDR3 DNA: TGTGCCGGGCGGGTCGGCAGGGTAGGAGAGACCCAGTACTTC; CDR3 protein: CAGRVGRVGETQYF
J gene: TRBJ1-1; CDR3 length: 11; clone size: many; V gene: TRBV28; D gene: NA; CDR3 DNA: TGTGCCAGCAGTTTATGGGGGGAAGCTTTCTTT; CDR3 protein: CASSLWGEAFF
J gene: TRBJ1-2; CDR3 length: 16; clone size: NA; V gene: TRBV11-1; D gene: TRBD1; CDR3 DNA: TGTGCCAGCAGCTCAATCGGAAGGGGGCGCGTTTATGGCTACACCTTC; CDR3 protein: CASSSIGRGRVYGYTF
J gene: TRBJ1-5; CDR3 length: 13; clone size: many; V gene: TRBV6-1; D gene: NA; CDR3 DNA: TGTGCCAGCCAACAGGTACTTAATCAGCCCCAGCATTTT; CDR3 protein: CASQQVLNQPQHF
J gene: TRBJ1-1; CDR3 length: 13; clone size: NA; V gene: TRBV5-1; D gene: NA; CDR3 DNA: TGCGCCAGCAGCTTGATTTGGACGGAGAAAGCTTTCTTT; CDR3 protein: CASSLIWTEKAFF
J gene: TRBJ1-1; CDR3 length: 15; clone size: NA; V gene: TRBV6-2/TRBV6-3; D gene: NA; CDR3 DNA: TGTGCCAGCAGGGACAGTGACTACATGAACACTGAAGCTTTCTTT; CDR3 protein: CASRDSDYMNTEAFF
J gene: TRBJ1-1; CDR3 length: 13; clone size: many; V gene: TRBV15; D gene: NA; CDR3 DNA: TGTGCCACCAGCAGGGGGGGGCCGGATGGAACTTTCTTT; CDR3 protein: CATSRGGPDGTFF